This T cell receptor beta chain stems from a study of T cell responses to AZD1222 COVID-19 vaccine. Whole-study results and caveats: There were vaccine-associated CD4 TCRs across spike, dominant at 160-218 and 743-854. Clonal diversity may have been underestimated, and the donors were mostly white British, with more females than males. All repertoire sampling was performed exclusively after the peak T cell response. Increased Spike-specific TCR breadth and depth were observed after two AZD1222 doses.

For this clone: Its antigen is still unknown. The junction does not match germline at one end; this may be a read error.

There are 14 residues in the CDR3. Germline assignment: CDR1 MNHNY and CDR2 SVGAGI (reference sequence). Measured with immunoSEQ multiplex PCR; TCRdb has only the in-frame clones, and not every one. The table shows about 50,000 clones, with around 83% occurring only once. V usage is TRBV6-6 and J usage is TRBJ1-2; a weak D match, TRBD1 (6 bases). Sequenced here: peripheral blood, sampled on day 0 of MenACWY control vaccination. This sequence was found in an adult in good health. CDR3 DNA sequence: TGTGCCAGCAGTTACTCTGAGCAGGGGACGGCGGTACGCTTC. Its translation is CASSYSEQGTAVRF.